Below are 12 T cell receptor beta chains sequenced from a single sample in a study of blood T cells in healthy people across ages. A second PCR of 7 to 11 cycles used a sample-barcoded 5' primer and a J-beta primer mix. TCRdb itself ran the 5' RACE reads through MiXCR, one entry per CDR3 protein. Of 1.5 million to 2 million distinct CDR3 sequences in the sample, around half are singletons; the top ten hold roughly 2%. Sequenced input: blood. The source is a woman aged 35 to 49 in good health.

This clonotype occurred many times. The CDR3 DNA follows: TGTGCCAGCAGCCTCAGGGATGATACGCAGTATTTT. Translating it yields CASSLRDDTQYF. J is TRBJ2-3 and V is TRBV12-3 or TRBV12-4, with a weak D call TRBD1 (5 bases). The V gene lost 6 bases and the J gene lost 6 bases, with 10 bases spanning the gap. The CDR3 is 12 residues long.

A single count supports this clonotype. CDR3: CASSGAGGPSKNIQYF. The CDR3 DNA reads as TGTGCCAGCAGTGGAGCGGGGGGGCCTTCCAAAAACATTCAGTACTTC. The rearrangement links TRBV2 to TRBJ2-4; TRBD2 agrees at 10 bases. The CDR3 has 16 amino acids. Germline CDR1 is SNHLY and CDR2 is FYNNEI. J lost 2 bases, V lost 4 bases, and 5 bases had no gene match.

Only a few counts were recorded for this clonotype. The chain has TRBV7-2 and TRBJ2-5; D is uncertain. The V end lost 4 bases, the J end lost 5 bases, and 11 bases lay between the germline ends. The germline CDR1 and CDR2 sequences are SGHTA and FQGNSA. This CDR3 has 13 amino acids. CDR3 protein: CASSSLVGETQYF. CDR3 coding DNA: TGTGCCAGCAGCTCTCTGGTGGGGGAGACCCAGTACTTC.

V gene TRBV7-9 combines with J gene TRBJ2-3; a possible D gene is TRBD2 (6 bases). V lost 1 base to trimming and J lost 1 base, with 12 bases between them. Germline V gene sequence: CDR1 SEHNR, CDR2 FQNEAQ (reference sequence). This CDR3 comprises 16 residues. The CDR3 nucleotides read TGTGCCAGCAGCTTAGACGGGGGACCCCGCACAGATACGCAGTATTTT. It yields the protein CASSLDGGPRTDTQYF. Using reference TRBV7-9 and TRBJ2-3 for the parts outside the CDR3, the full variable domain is DTGVSQNPRHKITKRGQNVTFRCDPISEHNRLYWYRQTLGQGPEFLTYFQNEAQLEKSRLLSDRFSAERPKGSFSTLEIQRTEQGDSAMYLCASSLDGGPRTDTQYFGPGTRLTVL.

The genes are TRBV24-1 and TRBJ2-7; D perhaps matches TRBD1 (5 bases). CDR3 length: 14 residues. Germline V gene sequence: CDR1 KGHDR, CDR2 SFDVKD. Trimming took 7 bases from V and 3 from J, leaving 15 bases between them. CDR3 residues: CATRTHRTNYEQYF. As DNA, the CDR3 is TGTGCCACCAGGACCCACAGGACGAACTACGAGCAGTACTTC.

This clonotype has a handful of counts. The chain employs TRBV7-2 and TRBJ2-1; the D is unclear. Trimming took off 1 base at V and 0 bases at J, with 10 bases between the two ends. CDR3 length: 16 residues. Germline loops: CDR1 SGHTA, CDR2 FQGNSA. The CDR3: CASSLGSKSSYNEQFF. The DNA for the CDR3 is TGTGCCAGCAGCTTAGGTAGCAAGAGCTCCTACAATGAGCAGTTCTTC.

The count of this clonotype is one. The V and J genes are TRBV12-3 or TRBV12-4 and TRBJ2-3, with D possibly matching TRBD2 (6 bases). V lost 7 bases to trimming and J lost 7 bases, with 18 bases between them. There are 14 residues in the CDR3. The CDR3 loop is CASTKGLPRNTQYF. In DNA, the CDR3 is TGTGCCAGCACCAAGGGACTCCCTAGAAATACGCAGTATTTT.

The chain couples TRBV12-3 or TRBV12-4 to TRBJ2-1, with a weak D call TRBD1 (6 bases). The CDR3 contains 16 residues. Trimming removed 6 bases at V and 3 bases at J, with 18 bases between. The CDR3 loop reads CASSLGIQGLYNEQFF. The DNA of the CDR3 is TGTGCCAGCAGCCTGGGCATTCAGGGGCTCTACAATGAGCAGTTCTTC.

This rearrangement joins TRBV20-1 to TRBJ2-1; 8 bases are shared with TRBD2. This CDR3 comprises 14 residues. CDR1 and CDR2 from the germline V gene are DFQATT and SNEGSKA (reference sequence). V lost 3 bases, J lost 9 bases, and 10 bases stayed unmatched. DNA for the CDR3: TGCAGTGCTAGTATTAGCGGGGAAGTGGGTGAGCAGTTCTTC. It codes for CSASISGEVGEQFF.

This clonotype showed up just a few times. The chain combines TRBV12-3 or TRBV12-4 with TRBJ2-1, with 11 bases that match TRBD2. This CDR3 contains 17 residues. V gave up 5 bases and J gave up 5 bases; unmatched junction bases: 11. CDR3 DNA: TGTGCCAGCAGTCCCTATAGCGGGGGGGCCTTCCACAATGAGCAGTTCTTC. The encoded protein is CASSPYSGGAFHNEQFF.

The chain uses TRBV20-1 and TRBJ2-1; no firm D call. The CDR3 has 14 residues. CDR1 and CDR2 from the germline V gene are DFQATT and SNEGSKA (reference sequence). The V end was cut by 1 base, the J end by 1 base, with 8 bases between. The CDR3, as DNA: TGCAGTGCTAGAGCCGCCCCATCCTACAATGAGCAGTTCTTC. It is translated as CSARAAPSYNEQFF.

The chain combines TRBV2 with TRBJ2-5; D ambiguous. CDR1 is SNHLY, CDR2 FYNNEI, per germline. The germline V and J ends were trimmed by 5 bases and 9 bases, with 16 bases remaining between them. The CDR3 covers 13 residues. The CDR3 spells CASSLRTDSPQYF. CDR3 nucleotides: TGTGCCAGCAGTCTTCGGACCGACTCGCCCCAGTACTTC.